A single sample is the source of the 16 T cell receptor beta chains below, sequenced in a study of HIV-infected patients and healthy controls. Roughly three months, about 14 weeks, into antiretroviral therapy, follow-up blood was collected. Whole blood was used without fractionation, so all unsorted peripheral T cells were included. Around 450 ng RNA was reverse transcribed with alpha and beta constant-region primers. Using multiplexing indices, alpha and beta chain libraries were generated apart by chain-specific third strand synthesis. TCRdb fed the 5' RACE reads into MiXCR, producing one record per CDR3 protein. The sample contains under 7,500 distinct CDR3 sequences, about 8.7% of which appear only once. Material: blood, obtained during antiretroviral therapy. Receptors were obtained from an adult with HIV infection.

This clonotype was found many times. The rearrangement joins TRBV29-1 to TRBJ1-2; D gene unclear. CDR1 is SQVTM, CDR2 ANQGSEA, per germline. The CDR3 loop spans 11 amino acids. Trimming took off 4 bases at V and 2 bases at J, with 5 bases between the two ends. CDR3 nucleotide sequence: TGCAGCGTTGCCGTAAACTATGGCTACACCTTC. This sequence encodes CSVAVNYGYTF.

This clonotype is judged medium-sized (0.01 to 0.1%). The chain couples TRBV28 to TRBJ1-5; a possible D gene is TRBD1 (6 bases). CDR3 length equals 15 residues. Per the germline V gene, CDR1 is MDHEN and CDR2 is SYDVKM. V shed 7 bases and J shed 6 bases, with 19 bases lying between them. In DNA, the CDR3 is TGTGCCAGCACCCCGGTAGGGGGGCCCGGTCAGCCCCAGCATTTT. This encodes CASTPVGGPGQPQHF.

The chain employs TRBV5-4 and TRBJ2-5; tentative D call: TRBD1 (6 bases). Germline assignment: CDR1 SGHNT and CDR2 YYREEE (reference sequence). Trimming removed 4 bases at V and 3 bases at J, with 13 bases between. This CDR3 contains 14 residues. The CDR3 loop is CASSAWTAEETQYF. CDR3 bases: TGTGCCAGCAGCGCATGGACAGCCGAAGAGACCCAGTACTTC.

By its share, this clonotype is medium-sized. Here the CDR3 reads CASSTVTGGIETQYF. DNA of the CDR3: TGTGCCAGCAGTACTGTTACAGGGGGCATCGAGACCCAGTACTTC. This sequence joins TRBV28 and TRBJ2-5; TRBD1 matches at 9 bases. The CDR3 has 15 amino acids. CDR1 and CDR2 (germline): MDHEN, SYDVKM. With V trimmed by 5 bases and J by 5 bases, 9 bases remained unmatched.

Sample share makes this clonotype medium-sized. The gene calls are TRBV7-2 and TRBJ2-7, with 8 positions matching TRBD1. This CDR3 has 14 amino acids. Germline trimming cut 2 bases from V and 3 bases from J; bases unmatched to any gene: 3. CDR1 SGHTA and CDR2 FQGNSA come from the germline V gene. CDR3 sequence: CASSLWTGSYEQYF. DNA for the CDR3: TGTGCCAGCAGCTTATGGACAGGGAGCTACGAGCAGTACTTC.

This clonotype was found a few times. V and J are TRBV6-6 and TRBJ1-1, with D perhaps TRBD1 (6 bases). Germline values: CDR1 MNHNY, CDR2 SVGAGI (reference sequence). The CDR3 extends over 15 amino acids. Trimming left V 2 bases short and J 4 bases short, with 14 bases between. The CDR3 DNA sequence: TGTGCCAGCAGTTACGAAGGGGGGAGAAGCACTGAAGCTTTCTTT. This sequence encodes CASSYEGGRSTEAFF.

By share, this clonotype counts as medium-sized. The genes are TRBV28 and TRBJ1-2; TRBD1 agrees at 8 bases. The V segment lost 6 bases and the J segment 7 bases; nucleotides outside the gene matches: 19. This CDR3 spans 17 amino acids. Germline V lookup: CDR1 MDHEN, CDR2 SYDVKM. In nucleotides, the CDR3 is TGTGCCAGCAGCCCCCTCTCACACCAGGGGGCTCTAGGTGGCTACACCTTC. It specifies CASSPLSHQGALGGYTF.

This clonotype is labeled as medium-sized. The gene calls are TRBV5-1 and TRBJ2-7; tentative D call: TRBD2 (5 bases). Trimming pared 5 bases from V and 7 bases from J, leaving 22 bases between. The germline V gene has CDR1 SGHRS and CDR2 YFSETQ. The CDR3 covers 15 residues. CDR3 bases: TGCGCCAGCAGAGCGGACGGCGGTCCCCACCGGGAGCAGTACTTC. Translating gives CASRADGGPHREQYF.

This clonotype was counted between two and nine times. This chain's CDR3 is CASSYVNMNTEAFF. The CDR3 coding sequence is TGTGCCAGCAGTTACGTTAATATGAACACTGAAGCTTTCTTT. V is TRBV6-6 and J is TRBJ1-1; D is unresolved. CDR1 and CDR2 (germline): MNHNY, SVGAGI (reference sequence). V lost 2 bases and J 0 bases, leaving 7 bases between the germline ends. The length of the CDR3 is 14 residues.

By share, this clonotype ranks as medium-sized. The chain recombines TRBV5-1 with TRBJ1-5; tentative D call: TRBD1 (6 bases). The V gene's germline CDR1 is SGHRS and CDR2 YFSETQ. V was pared by 4 bases and J by 6 bases, with 14 bases between. The CDR3 extends over 14 amino acids. The CDR3 protein is CASSPGLGAQPQHF. The CDR3 DNA reads as TGCGCCAGCAGCCCCGGCTTGGGGGCTCAGCCCCAGCATTTT.

This clonotype was counted many times. The genes are TRBV5-4 and TRBJ1-1; 9 positions match TRBD1. The CDR3 extends over 13 amino acids. CDR1 and CDR2 from the germline V gene are SGHNT and YYREEE (reference sequence). J was trimmed by 1 base and V by 7 bases; bases with no gene match: 2. CDR3 DNA sequence: TGTGCCAGCCGGACAGGGGCGAACACTGAAGCTTTCTTT. Its protein product is CASRTGANTEAFF.

This clonotype is judged medium-sized (0.01 to 0.1%). The chain recombines TRBV20-1 with TRBJ2-7; 11 nucleotides match TRBD2. Germline V gives CDR1 DFQATT, CDR2 SNEGSKA (reference sequence). The ends lost 4 bases at V and 7 bases at J; junction bases unmatched: 6. The CDR3 extends over 13 amino acids. The CDR3 loop is CSAILAGVREQYF. The CDR3 bases are TGCAGTGCTATACTAGCGGGAGTACGGGAGCAGTACTTC.

This clonotype showed up many times. CDR3 bases: TGTGCCACCGCCGGGACTAGCGGGGCGGGCACAGATACGCAGTATTTT. It encodes CATAGTSGAGTDTQYF. J is TRBJ2-3 and V is TRBV10-3, with TRBD2 matching 13 bases. Germline values: CDR1 ENHRY, CDR2 SYGVKD. V shed 10 bases and J 1 base; nucleotides not matched to a gene: 8. This CDR3 is built from 16 residues.

This clonotype was seen many times. The genes are TRBV20-1 and TRBJ1-1; TRBD1 matches at 7 bases. Germline CDR1 and CDR2: DFQATT and SNEGSKA (reference sequence). J gave up 5 bases and V 6 bases, and 9 bases lay outside the gene matches. CDR3 length equals 13 residues. Here the CDR3 reads CSASRQGETEAFF. In DNA, the CDR3 is TGCAGTGCCAGCCGACAGGGAGAAACTGAAGCTTTCTTT.

This clonotype occurred many times. V and J are TRBV20-1 and TRBJ2-5; 12 nucleotides line up with TRBD2. Germline V lookup: CDR1 DFQATT, CDR2 SNEGSKA (reference sequence). This CDR3 is 15 amino acids long. V lost 5 bases, J lost 5 bases, and 9 bases stayed unmatched. In nucleotides, the CDR3 is TGCAGTGCTCGACCGACTAGCGGGAGTTTTGAGACCCAGTACTTC. The encoded protein is CSARPTSGSFETQYF.

This clonotype has just a few counts. This chain joins TRBV6-5 and TRBJ1-1; D is perhaps TRBD1 (6 bases). Germline CDR1 is MNHEY and CDR2 is SVGAGI. Trimming took off 0 bases at V and 7 bases at J, with 9 bases between the two ends. This CDR3 contains 13 residues. CDR3 DNA: TGTGCCAGCAGTTACTCGGCACAGGGTGAAGCTTTCTTT. Protein sequence: CASSYSAQGEAFF.